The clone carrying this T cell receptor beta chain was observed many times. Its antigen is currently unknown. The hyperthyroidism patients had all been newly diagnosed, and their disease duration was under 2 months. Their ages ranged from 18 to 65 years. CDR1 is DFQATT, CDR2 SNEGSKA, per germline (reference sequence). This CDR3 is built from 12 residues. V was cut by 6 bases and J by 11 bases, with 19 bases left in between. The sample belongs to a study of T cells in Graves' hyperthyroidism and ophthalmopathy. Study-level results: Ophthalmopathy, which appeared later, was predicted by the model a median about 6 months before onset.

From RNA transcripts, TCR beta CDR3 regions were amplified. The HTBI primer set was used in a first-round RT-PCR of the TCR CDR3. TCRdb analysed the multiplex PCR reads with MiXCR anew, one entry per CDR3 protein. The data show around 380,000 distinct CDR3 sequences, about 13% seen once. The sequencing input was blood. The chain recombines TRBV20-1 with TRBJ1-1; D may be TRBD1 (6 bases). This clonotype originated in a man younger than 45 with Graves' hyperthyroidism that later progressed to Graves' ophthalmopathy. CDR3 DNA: TGCAGTGCCGGGGGGGACATAGTGTCGGCTTTCTTT. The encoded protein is CSAGGDIVSAFF.